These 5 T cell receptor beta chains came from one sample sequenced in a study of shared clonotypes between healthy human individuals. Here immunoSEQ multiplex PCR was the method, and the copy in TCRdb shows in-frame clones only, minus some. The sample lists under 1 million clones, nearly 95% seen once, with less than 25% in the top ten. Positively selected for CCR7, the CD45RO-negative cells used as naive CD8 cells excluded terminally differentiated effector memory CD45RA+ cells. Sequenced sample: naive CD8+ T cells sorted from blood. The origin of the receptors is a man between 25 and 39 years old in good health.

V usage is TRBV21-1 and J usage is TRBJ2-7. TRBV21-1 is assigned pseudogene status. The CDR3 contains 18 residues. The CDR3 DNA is TGTGCCAGCAGCAAACCCGCTTATGAGGGGCGAGTCCCATTAGAGCAGTACTTC. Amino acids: CASSKPAYEGRVPLEQYF.

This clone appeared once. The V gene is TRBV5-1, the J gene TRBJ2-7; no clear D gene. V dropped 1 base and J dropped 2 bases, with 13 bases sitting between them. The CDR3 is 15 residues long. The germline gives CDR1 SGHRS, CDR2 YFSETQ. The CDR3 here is CASSLTVDKAYEQYF. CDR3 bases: TGCGCCAGCAGCTTGACCGTAGACAAAGCCTACGAGCAGTACTTC.

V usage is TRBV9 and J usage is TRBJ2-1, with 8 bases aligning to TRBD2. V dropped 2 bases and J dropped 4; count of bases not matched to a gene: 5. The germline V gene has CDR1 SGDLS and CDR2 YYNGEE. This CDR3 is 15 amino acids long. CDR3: CASSVQLAAYNEQFF. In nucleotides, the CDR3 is TGTGCCAGCAGCGTCCAACTAGCGGCTTACAATGAGCAGTTCTTC.

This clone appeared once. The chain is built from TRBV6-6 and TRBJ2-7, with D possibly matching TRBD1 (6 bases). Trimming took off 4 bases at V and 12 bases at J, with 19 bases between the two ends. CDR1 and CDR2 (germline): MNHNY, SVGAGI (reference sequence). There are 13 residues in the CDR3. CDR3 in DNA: TGTGCCAGCAGTTCCTTGGTTGGGGGCGCCCGGTACTTC. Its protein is CASSSLVGGARYF.

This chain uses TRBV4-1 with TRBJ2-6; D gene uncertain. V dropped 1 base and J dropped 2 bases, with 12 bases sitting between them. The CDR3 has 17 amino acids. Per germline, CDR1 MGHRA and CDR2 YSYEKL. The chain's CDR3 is CASSQVADATGANVLTF. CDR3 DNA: TGCGCCAGCAGCCAAGTAGCAGACGCCACTGGGGCCAACGTCCTGACTTTC.